The 27 T cell receptor beta chains in this list originate from one sample, sequenced in a study of T cell responses to AZD1222 COVID-19 vaccine. Clones were read by immunoSEQ multiplex PCR, and TCRdb kept only the in-frame ones, dropping some. In the table there are 150,000 to 200,000 clones, over 80% of which are singletons. This specimen was peripheral blood, taken on day 0 of AZD1222 vaccination. Source of these receptors: an adult in good health.

The rearrangement joins TRBV15 to TRBJ1-2; a possible D gene is TRBD1 (6 bases). Trimming stripped 0 bases from V and 7 bases from J, with 12 bases between. This CDR3 is built from 14 residues. Germline lookup yields CDR1 LNHNV and CDR2 YYDKDF (reference sequence). Written as DNA, the CDR3 is TGTGCCACCAGCAGAGACGACAGGAGTTTTGGCTACACCTTC. It is translated as CATSRDDRSFGYTF.

V and J are TRBV19 and TRBJ1-6, with a tentative D call TRBD1 (5 bases). Deletions cut 10 bases from V and 6 bases from J, with 16 bases between. This CDR3 contains 14 residues. Germline V CDR1 and CDR2: LNHDA, SQIVND (reference sequence). The CDR3 loop is CATQLGQANSPLHF. DNA of the CDR3: TGTGCCACCCAACTCGGACAAGCTAATTCACCCCTCCACTTT.

The chain couples TRBV5-1 to TRBJ2-5; D uncertain. V lost 0 bases to trimming and J lost 2 bases, with 11 bases between them. The CDR3 consists of 15 residues. Looked up from germline, CDR1 is SGHRS and CDR2 is YFSETQ. Here the CDR3 DNA reads TGCGCCAGCAGCTTGGTTTCGGCTTCTCAAGAGACCCAGTACTTC. This translates into CASSLVSASQETQYF.

J is TRBJ1-5 and V is TRBV27; tentatively, D is TRBD1 (5 bases). V shed 2 bases and J shed 3 bases, with 11 bases lying between them. Germline lookup yields CDR1 MNHEY and CDR2 SMNVEV (reference sequence). This CDR3 region has 15 residues. The CDR3 region has the DNA TGTGCCAGCAGTTTAGTAAGGGGCGCCAATCAGCCCCAGCATTTT. Translating it yields CASSLVRGANQPQHF.

The chain recombines TRBV28 with TRBJ2-7; 9 nucleotides align to TRBD1. This CDR3 has 15 residues. Germline values: CDR1 MDHEN, CDR2 SYDVKM. The junction had 4 bases not matched to a gene; V was cut back by 4 bases and J by 0 bases. The CDR3 region has the DNA TGTGCCAGCAGTTCCGGACAGGGGCTCTCCTACGAGCAGTACTTC. Translating it yields CASSSGQGLSYEQYF.

The rearrangement links TRBV3-1 (or the pseudogene TRBV3-2) to TRBJ1-2; D is unclear. Germline V gene sequence: CDR1 LGHDT, CDR2 YNNKEL (reference sequence). V lost 2 bases and J lost 2, with 12 bases in between. CDR3 length: 15 amino acids. As DNA, the CDR3 is TGTGCCAGCAGCCAACAGGAGAGGTTAAACTATGGCTACACCTTC. Residues: CASSQQERLNYGYTF.

V and J are TRBV28 and TRBJ2-5, with 8 nucleotides matching TRBD2. The length of the CDR3 is 13 residues. V was clipped by 6 bases and J by 5 bases; unmatched bases: 5. In germline, CDR1 is MDHEN, CDR2 SYDVKM. DNA for the CDR3: TGTGCCAGCAGCCAAGCGGGAGATGAGACCCAGTACTTC. It encodes CASSQAGDETQYF.

The V and J genes are TRBV3-1 (or the pseudogene TRBV3-2) and TRBJ1-6; D remains unclear. Per germline, CDR1 LGHDT and CDR2 YNNKEL (reference sequence). The CDR3 has 17 residues. V lost 2 bases and J lost 9, with 20 bases in between. The CDR3 DNA is TGTGCCAGCAGCCAAATGCGAGGGTTGACAACGGGTTCACCCCTCCACTTT. Translated: CASSQMRGLTTGSPLHF.

The chain is built from TRBV18 and TRBJ2-7; possibly TRBD2 for D (7 bases). This CDR3 is built from 15 residues. V lost 3 bases and J 5 bases, leaving 17 bases between the germline ends. Looked up from germline, CDR1 is KGHSH and CDR2 is LQKENI. The CDR3 DNA follows: TGTGCCAGCTCACCCACTGAGGGGGGGGTCCACGAGCAGTACTTC. Translating it yields CASSPTEGGVHEQYF.

This clone occurred once. This chain uses TRBV5-1 with TRBJ2-3; perhaps TRBD1 as D (6 bases). CDR3 length: 14 amino acids. Per the germline V gene, CDR1 is SGHRS and CDR2 is YFSETQ. V was trimmed by 1 base and J by 3 bases, leaving 9 bases between them. CDR3 nucleotide sequence: TGCGCCAGCAGCTTGCAGGGGCCTACAGATACGCAGTATTTT. It codes for CASSLQGPTDTQYF.

The V call is TRBV7-3, the J call TRBJ1-2, with D maybe TRBD1 (5 bases). CDR3 length equals 15 residues. In germline, CDR1 is SGHTA, CDR2 FQGTGA. Trimming took off 1 base at V and 0 bases at J, with 9 bases between the two ends. The CDR3, as DNA: TGTGCCAGCAGCTTAAGTGGGGCTTCTAACTATGGCTACACCTTC. Its translation is CASSLSGASNYGYTF.

This chain joins TRBV12-3 or TRBV12-4 and TRBJ1-5; no clear D gene. V lost 2 bases to trimming and J lost 9 bases, with 11 bases between them. The CDR3 sequence is 13 residues long. The DNA for the CDR3 is TGTGCCAGCAGTTTAAGGAGGGCCCGGCCCCAGCATTTT. Its translation is CASSLRRARPQHF.

The chain links TRBV10-3 to TRBJ1-3, with D possibly TRBD1 on 5 matching bases. Germline V CDR1 and CDR2: ENHRY, SYGVKD. The CDR3 runs 15 residues. Trimming stripped 2 bases from V and 0 bases from J, with 8 bases between. As DNA, the CDR3 is TGTGCCATCAGTGAGGGGGACCTCTCTGGAAACACCATATATTTT. This encodes CAISEGDLSGNTIYF.

Notes on this clone: This sample includes further DNA sequences coding for the same CDR3. V usage is TRBV12-3 or TRBV12-4 and J usage is TRBJ1-5, with TRBD1 as a possible D gene (5 bases). CDR3 length equals 13 residues. Trimming shortened V by 3 bases and J by 4 bases, and 7 bases separated the two germline ends. The DNA for the CDR3 is TGTGCCAGCAGTTTTCAGGGTAATCAGCCCCAGCATTTT. Translation gives CASSFQGNQPQHF.

This CDR3 reads CASSLGAGAGYTF. DNA of the CDR3: TGTGCCAGCAGTTTAGGTGCGGGAGCGGGCTACACCTTC. This chain links TRBV12-3 or TRBV12-4 with TRBJ1-2; D is ambiguous. This CDR3 spans 13 amino acids. V was pared by 1 base and J by 8 bases, with 11 bases between.

This clone appeared a single time. The CDR3 loop reads CASNQMGDSGETQYF. DNA of the CDR3: TGTGCCAGCAACCAGATGGGAGATTCGGGGGAGACCCAGTACTTC. This sequence joins TRBV9 and TRBJ2-5; D is perhaps TRBD2 (5 bases). V was cut by 6 bases and J by 5 bases, with 20 bases left in between. The length of the CDR3 is 15 residues. The germline V gene has CDR1 SGDLS and CDR2 YYNGEE.

J is TRBJ1-5 and V is TRBV27, with D tentatively TRBD1 (6 bases). This CDR3 is built from 14 residues. Per the germline V gene, CDR1 is MNHEY and CDR2 is SMNVEV (reference sequence). The V end was cut by 6 bases, the J end by 6 bases, with 15 bases between. The CDR3 reads CASSHAVGGQPQHF. The CDR3 nucleotides read TGTGCCAGCAGCCACGCGGTAGGGGGTCAGCCCCAGCATTTT.

The chain joins TRBV3-1 (or the pseudogene TRBV3-2) to TRBJ2-7; 15 bases are a match to TRBD2. Trimming took 5 bases from V and 3 from J; bases not matched to a gene: 8. This CDR3 spans 17 amino acids. The germline gives CDR1 LGHDT, CDR2 YNNKEL (reference sequence). CDR3 protein: CASSLRTSGGALYEQYF. Written as DNA, the CDR3 is TGTGCCAGCAGCTTGCGGACTAGCGGGGGGGCTCTCTACGAGCAGTACTTC.

In this sample, this clone is medium-sized. The J gene is TRBJ1-2, the V gene TRBV9; 9 bases align to TRBD1. CDR1 and CDR2 from the germline V gene are SGDLS and YYNGEE. The CDR3 loop spans 15 amino acids. Trimming cost V 4 bases and J 3 bases; bases outside gene matches: 7. CDR3 loop: CASSFRDRDYYGYTF. The CDR3 region has the DNA TGTGCCAGCAGCTTCCGGGACAGGGACTACTATGGCTACACCTTC.

The genes are TRBV9 and TRBJ2-7; possible D gene TRBD2, 5 bases. From germline, CDR1 is SGDLS and CDR2 YYNGEE. This CDR3 spans 15 amino acids. V was shortened by 4 bases and J by 3 bases, with 17 bases between the two germline ends. CDR3 coding DNA: TGTGCCAGCAGCTCCCTGAGCCGGGGTGACTACGAGCAGTACTTC. It yields the protein CASSSLSRGDYEQYF. Variable domain in full (rest from reference TRBV9 and TRBJ2-7): DSGVTQTPKHLITATGQRVTLRCSPRSGDLSVYWYQQSLDQGLQFLIQYYNGEERAKGNILERFSAQQFPDLHSELNLSSLELGDSALYFCASSSLSRGDYEQYFGPGTRLTVT.

This CDR3 is CASSQEFRNEQFF. CDR3 in DNA: TGCGCCAGCAGCCAAGAATTTCGGAATGAGCAGTTCTTC. The chain combines TRBV4-3 with TRBJ2-1; unclear D gene. Trimming pared 0 bases from V and 7 bases from J, leaving 7 bases between. CDR3 length: 13 residues. CDR1 and CDR2 from the germline V gene are LGHNA and YSLEER.

The chain joins TRBV5-1 to TRBJ2-3; TRBD2 matches 11 bases. V lost 5 bases to trimming and J lost 4 bases; unmatched junction nucleotides: 6. This CDR3 has 15 residues. Per the germline V gene, CDR1 is SGHRS and CDR2 is YFSETQ. CDR3 bases: TGCGCCAGCAGGTTTAGCGGGGGGGCCTCAGATACGCAGTATTTT. Translated: CASRFSGGASDTQYF.

The chain recombines TRBV19 with TRBJ1-1; 7 bases are shared with TRBD1. The trim removed 7 bases at V and 2 bases at J, leaving 13 bases unmatched. CDR3 length: 16 amino acids. Germline V gene data show CDR1 as LNHDA and CDR2 as SQIVND (reference sequence). CDR3 loop: CASTSRQGVFNTEAFF. The DNA for the CDR3 is TGTGCCAGTACCTCACGCCAGGGGGTCTTTAACACTGAAGCTTTCTTT.

The chain joins TRBV6-5 to TRBJ2-7; no firm D call. Per germline, CDR1 MNHEY and CDR2 SVGAGI. The CDR3 contains 13 residues. V was cut by 4 bases and J by 3 bases, with 10 bases left in between. CDR3 protein: CASSFGPVYEQYF. CDR3 nucleotides: TGTGCCAGCAGTTTCGGACCAGTCTACGAGCAGTACTTC.

V is TRBV24-1 and J is TRBJ1-1; 7 nucleotides line up with TRBD1. Germline CDR1 and CDR2: KGHDR and SFDVKD. This CDR3 comprises 14 residues. Germline trimming cut 2 bases from V and 6 bases from J; bases unmatched to any gene: 5. CDR3 sequence reads: CATSDSRTGPEAFF. CDR3 sequence (DNA): TGTGCCACCAGTGATTCCCGGACAGGACCTGAAGCTTTCTTT.

J is TRBJ2-7 and V is TRBV4-1; TRBD1 matches 8 bases. CDR3 length: 15 amino acids. Unmatched junction bases numbered 4, after V lost 0 bases and J lost 3 bases. The V gene's germline CDR1 is MGHRA and CDR2 YSYEKL. The CDR3 reads CASSQESGGFYEQYF. DNA of the CDR3: TGCGCCAGCAGCCAAGAGTCAGGGGGCTTCTACGAGCAGTACTTC.

This clone has more than one count but fewer than ten. The chain carries TRBV6-4 and TRBJ2-1, with TRBD2 matching over 8 bases. CDR1 and CDR2 (germline): MRHNA, SNTAGT. CDR3 length equals 14 residues. The trim removed 6 bases at V and 9 bases at J, leaving 10 bases unmatched. CDR3 sequence: CASSPGLEFSEQFF. DNA for the CDR3: TGTGCCAGCAGCCCGGGACTAGAGTTTTCTGAGCAGTTCTTC.